Detailed here is one TCR beta chain. The sample originates from a study of blood T cell repertoires in COVID-19. Study information: Specimens from acute and convalescent COVID-19 originated in the United States, Italy and Spain.

The CDR3 has 15 amino acids. Looked up from germline, CDR1 is SGHTA and CDR2 is FQGNSA. Trimming took 6 bases from V and 7 from J, leaving 19 bases between them. Measured with immunoSEQ multiplex PCR; TCRdb has only the in-frame clones, and not every one. The sample has some 65,000 clones, over 85% seen once. The V gene is TRBV7-2, the J gene TRBJ2-1; D perhaps matches TRBD2 (7 bases). This clonotype was obtained from a man in his 70s with active COVID-19. The specimen was peripheral blood. The CDR3 DNA sequence: TGTGCCAGCAGTCTCCAAGGGGGGGCCTCGAATGAGCAGTTCTTC. This sequence encodes CASSLQGGASNEQFF.